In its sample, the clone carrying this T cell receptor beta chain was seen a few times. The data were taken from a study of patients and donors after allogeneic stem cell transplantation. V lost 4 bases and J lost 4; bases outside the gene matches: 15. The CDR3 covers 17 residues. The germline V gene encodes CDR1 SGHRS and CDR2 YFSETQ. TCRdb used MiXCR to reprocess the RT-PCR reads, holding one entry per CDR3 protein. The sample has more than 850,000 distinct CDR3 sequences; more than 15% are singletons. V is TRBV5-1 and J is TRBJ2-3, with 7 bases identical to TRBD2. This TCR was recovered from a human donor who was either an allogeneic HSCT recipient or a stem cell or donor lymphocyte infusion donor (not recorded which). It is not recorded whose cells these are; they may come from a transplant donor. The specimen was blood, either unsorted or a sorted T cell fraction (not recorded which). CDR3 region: CASSPRPGSGKPDTQYF. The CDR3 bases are TGCGCCAGCAGCCCCAGACCAGGAAGCGGGAAGCCAGATACGCAGTATTTT.